This TCR beta chain was obtained from a study of preoperative IRX-2 immunotherapy in early breast cancer. Treatment denoted: preoperative locoregional IRX-2 cytokine immunotherapy. This phase Ib study tested locoregional IRX-2 cytokine immunotherapy given before surgery. The CDR3 runs 15 residues. The V segment lost 1 base and the J segment 1 base; nucleotides outside the gene matches: 0. Germline V CDR1 and CDR2: SGHNT, YENEEA. The assay was immunoSEQ multiplex PCR, and TCRdb's table has in-frame clones only and misses some. This sample carries 30,000 or so clones, 82% of them seen once, and the ten largest clones take roughly 3.2%.

The biological material was taken from a patient treated with IRX-2 immunotherapy. The sequence derives from a human donor with breast cancer. The genes are TRBV11-3 and TRBJ1-1; 10 bases agree with TRBD1. For the CDR3, the DNA is TGTGCCAGCAGCTTAGGGGACAGGGGGAACACTGAAGCTTTCTTT. As protein: CASSLGDRGNTEAFF.